The subject of this entry is one TCR beta chain. This CDR3 has 16 amino acids. V lost 6 bases, J lost 4 bases, and 21 bases lay in between. A sample-barcoded 5' primer and a J-beta primer mix were used in a second PCR of roughly 7 to 11 cycles. Each CDR3 protein is one row after TCRdb ran MiXCR on the 5' RACE reads. Of approximately 960,000 distinct CDR3 sequences listed, 25% to 35% are singletons. The source of the sample is a study of blood T cells in healthy people across ages. Investigators took approximately 10 milliliters of peripheral blood from every donor. The same specimen was also included in a second study, on T cells of mothers and their children. That publication notes: At a sensitivity of about 100 clones per million clonotypes, no persistent microchimeric T cell clones appeared.

The chain links TRBV12-3 or TRBV12-4 to TRBJ2-5; a possible D gene is TRBD1 (7 bases). This receptor was identified in a woman aged 40 to 50 in good health. Sequencing input: blood. CDR3 sequence (DNA): TGTGCCAGCAGCCCCACCGCAGGGGGAGGAGGAGAGACCCAGTACTTC. This sequence encodes CASSPTAGGGGETQYF.